What follows describes a single T cell receptor (beta chain). Its antigen is unidentified. This record belongs to a study of T cell responses to AZD1222 COVID-19 vaccine. Study-level background: Second-dose timings of about 4 or about 12 weeks were pooled.

The germline V gene has CDR1 MNHEY and CDR2 SVGAGI. Trimming pared 4 bases from V and 5 bases from J, leaving 15 bases between. There are 14 residues in the CDR3. This table comes from immunoSEQ multiplex PCR, and its TCRdb copy is limited to in-frame clones, with some not included. Here the sample spans approximately 160,000 clones, 90% being singletons. The study's findings and limits: After the peak T cell response, and only then, were repertoires sampled. Clonal diversity was possibly underestimated, and white British individuals and females predominated among donors.

The gene calls are TRBV6-5 and TRBJ2-7, with D tentatively TRBD2 (6 bases). The material sequenced was peripheral blood, taken on day 0 of AZD1222 vaccination. This TCR was recovered from an adult in good health. The CDR3 sequence is CASSLGDWGDEQYF. CDR3 coding DNA: TGTGCCAGCAGTTTAGGTGATTGGGGGGACGAGCAGTACTTC.